This T cell receptor beta chain comes out of a study of blood T cell repertoires in COVID-19. The repertoire was sequenced with immunoSEQ multiplex PCR; TCRdb's copy has only in-frame clones and lacks some. The profile shows approximately 200,000 clones, 80% to 90% of them singletons. Germline loops: CDR1 LGHNT, CDR2 FRNRAP. V trimming: 5 bases; J trimming: 3 bases; junction bases outside the gene matches: 18. The CDR3 has 19 residues. This clonotype was obtained from a man in his 70s with active or convalescent COVID-19. The genes are TRBV12-5 and TRBJ2-3; 9 nucleotides align to TRBD1. The sequenced sample was peripheral blood. The CDR3 loop is CASGRGGQPGTGSTDTQYF. CDR3 nucleotides: TGTGCTAGTGGTCGTGGGGGCCAACCCGGGACAGGGTCGACAGATACGCAGTATTTT.